Each of the 19 T cell receptor beta chains below was sequenced from the same sample in a study of T cell responses to AZD1222 COVID-19 vaccine. Data came from immunoSEQ multiplex PCR; TCRdb stores just in-frame clones and leaves some out. The data hold around 120,000 clones, with about 90% observed a single time. The sample here was peripheral blood, taken on day 0 of AZD1222 vaccination. The receptors stem from an adult in good health.

DNA of the CDR3: TGCGCCAGCAGCCAAGGTGTCGGATTCTACGAGCAGTACTTC. Translated, it gives CASSQGVGFYEQYF. V usage is TRBV4-1 and J usage is TRBJ2-7; D remains unclear. The CDR3 loop spans 14 amino acids. The V and J ends lost 1 base and 3 bases respectively, with 10 bases between them. Germline V CDR1 and CDR2: MGHRA, YSYEKL.

This clone has just a few counts. The rearrangement uses TRBV6-5 and TRBJ1-4; possibly TRBD1 for D (6 bases). In germline, CDR1 is MNHEY, CDR2 SVGAGI. The V end was cut by 0 bases, the J end by 6 bases, with 11 bases between. The CDR3 spans 15 residues. The CDR3 loop is CASSYSTGGYEKLFF. The CDR3 DNA sequence: TGTGCCAGCAGTTACTCGACAGGAGGGTATGAAAAACTGTTTTTT.

The genes are TRBV10-3 and TRBJ2-7; 9 bases are a match to TRBD2. Trimming removed 8 bases from V and 4 bases from J; junction bases left unmatched: 6. CDR1 and CDR2 (germline): ENHRY, SYGVKD. CDR3 size: 13 residues. CDR3 nucleotides: TGTGCCATCGGCGGGCGGGGGGGTTACGAGCAGTACTTC. Translation: CAIGGRGGYEQYF.

The V gene is TRBV5-1, the J gene TRBJ1-2, with D unclear. This CDR3 is built from 14 residues. The ends were cut back, 0 bases at V and 4 bases at J, with 10 bases in the middle. The germline CDR1 and CDR2 sequences are SGHRS and YFSETQ. DNA of the CDR3: TGCGCCAGCAGCTTGGATGGGGTGCTCTATGGCTACACCTTC. Its translation is CASSLDGVLYGYTF.

The J gene is TRBJ2-1, the V gene TRBV27; TRBD2 aligns across 11 bases. Unmatched junction bases numbered 11, after V lost 5 bases and J lost 8 bases. This CDR3 is built from 16 residues. The germline CDR1 and CDR2 sequences are MNHEY and SMNVEV (reference sequence). The CDR3, as DNA: TGTGCCAGCAGTGGATATAGCGGGAGGGAAATCGATGAGCAGTTCTTC. Translating gives CASSGYSGREIDEQFF.

The V call is TRBV30, the J call TRBJ1-1; D is perhaps TRBD1 (6 bases). V lost 0 bases and J lost 5, with 13 bases in between. CDR1 and CDR2 from the germline V gene are GTSNPN and SVGIG (reference sequence). The CDR3 spans 14 residues. CDR3 residues: CAWSVPQGRTEAFF. CDR3 nucleotide sequence: TGTGCCTGGAGTGTACCGCAGGGGCGGACTGAAGCTTTCTTT.

J is TRBJ2-5 and V is TRBV4-2, with 9 bases that match TRBD2. CDR3 size: 15 residues. V was clipped by 0 bases and J by 2 bases; unmatched bases: 1. CDR1 is LGHNA and CDR2 is YNFKEQ in the germline V gene. The DNA for the CDR3 is TGTGCCAGCAGCCAAGAGACTAGCGGTCAAGAGACCCAGTACTTC. It translates to CASSQETSGQETQYF.

V gene TRBV6-5 combines with J gene TRBJ1-2; D remains ambiguous. CDR3 length: 13 residues. The germline CDR1 and CDR2 sequences are MNHEY and SVGAGI. V was pared by 2 bases and J by 5 bases, with 9 bases between. The chain's CDR3 is CASSYQINYGYTF. The CDR3 bases are TGTGCCAGCAGTTACCAAATAAATTATGGCTACACCTTC.

V and J are TRBV2 and TRBJ2-7; 7 bases agree with TRBD1. The junction had 6 bases not matched to a gene; V was cut back by 4 bases and J by 3 bases. The CDR3 consists of 14 residues. Germline V gene sequence: CDR1 SNHLY, CDR2 FYNNEI. The CDR3 DNA reads TGTGCCAGCAGTGCGTACAGGGGAGACTACGAGCAGTACTTC. Amino acids: CASSAYRGDYEQYF.

The J gene is TRBJ1-6, the V gene TRBV3-1 (or the pseudogene TRBV3-2), with TRBD1 matching 11 bases. Germline-derived CDR1 and CDR2 are LGHDT and YNNKEL (reference sequence). Trimming cost V 4 bases and J 0 bases; bases outside gene matches: 2. The CDR3 is 17 amino acids. The CDR3 spells CASSLGTGGSYNSPLHF. DNA of the CDR3: TGTGCCAGCAGCCTAGGGACAGGGGGCTCCTATAATTCACCCCTCCACTTT.

The rearrangement links TRBV28 to TRBJ1-5; D is unclear. V lost 2 bases and J lost 6, with 8 bases in between. Germline V gene data show CDR1 as MDHEN and CDR2 as SYDVKM. The CDR3 is made up of 13 amino acids. Here the CDR3 reads CASSLLGSQPQHF. CDR3 sequence (DNA): TGTGCCAGCAGTTTACTGGGGTCTCAGCCCCAGCATTTT.

This chain connects TRBV27 to TRBJ1-5; 9 bases match TRBD1. CDR1 and CDR2 from the germline V gene are MNHEY and SMNVEV (reference sequence). CDR3 length: 17 residues. The V and J ends lost 5 bases and 0 bases, in that order; junction bases with no gene match: 8. In nucleotides, the CDR3 is TGTGCCAGCAGTGCACACAGGGGGCAAAATAGCAATCAGCCCCAGCATTTT. Its protein is CASSAHRGQNSNQPQHF.

The chain couples TRBV6-5 to TRBJ1-4; tentative D call: TRBD1 (6 bases). Between the trimmed V and J ends, which lost 1 base and 3 bases, there was a span of 12 bases. Per germline, CDR1 MNHEY and CDR2 SVGAGI. CDR3 length: 16 amino acids. The DNA of the CDR3 is TGTGCCAGCAGTTACTACTTCGACAGGTCTAATGAAAAACTGTTTTTT. Translated, it gives CASSYYFDRSNEKLFF.

The chain joins TRBV7-3 to TRBJ2-2, with a weak D call TRBD2 (6 bases). Germline V CDR1 and CDR2: SGHTA, FQGTGA. The CDR3 consists of 17 residues. V was trimmed by 1 base and J by 0 bases, leaving 12 bases between them. The CDR3 region has the DNA TGTGCCAGCAGCTTAAGGCAGCGGGTAACGAACACCGGGGAGCTGTTTTTT. Amino acid sequence: CASSLRQRVTNTGELFF.

The chain employs TRBV6-6 and TRBJ1-1; D might be TRBD1 (6 bases). Trimming cost V 6 bases and J 1 base, with 9 bases left between them. Germline loops: CDR1 MNHNY, CDR2 SVGAGI (reference sequence). There are 13 residues in the CDR3. CDR3 amino acids: CASSEGENTEAFF. The CDR3 DNA reads as TGTGCCAGCAGCGAGGGGGAGAACACTGAAGCTTTCTTT.

The CDR3 region is CASSLARAGGINYGYTF. The CDR3 DNA sequence: TGTGCCAGCAGCTTAGCGCGGGCAGGGGGCATCAACTATGGCTACACCTTC. The rearrangement links TRBV7-9 to TRBJ1-2; 8 nucleotides align to TRBD1. The CDR3 consists of 17 residues. The V gene end was trimmed by 0 bases and the J gene end by 2 bases; junction bases not matched to a gene: 8. CDR1 is SEHNR, CDR2 FQNEAQ, per germline (reference sequence).

This clone has just one count. V is TRBV14 and J is TRBJ2-7, with 9 bases lining up with TRBD2. The CDR3 totals 15 residues. Trimming took 4 bases from V and 2 from J; bases not matched to a gene: 6. The germline V gene has CDR1 SGHDN and CDR2 FVKESK. The CDR3 DNA follows: TGTGCCAGCAGCCGCCTGACTAGCGGAACCTACGAGCAGTACTTC. This codes for CASSRLTSGTYEQYF.

The J gene is TRBJ2-7, the V gene TRBV19, with D maybe TRBD1 (5 bases). The V gene's germline CDR1 is LNHDA and CDR2 SQIVND (reference sequence). The ends were cut back, 6 bases at V and 2 bases at J, with 38 bases in the middle. The length of the CDR3 is 22 residues. The CDR3 here is CASSPTRTGLPSYTRKAYEQYF. CDR3 bases: TGTGCCAGTAGCCCAACCCGTACAGGTCTTCCCTCGTATACCAGGAAGGCCTACGAGCAGTACTTC. The full variable domain, completed using reference TRBV19 and TRBJ2-7, is DGGITQSPKYLFRKEGQNVTLSCEQNLNHDAMYWYRQDPGQGLRLIYYSQIVNDFQKGDIAEGYSVSREKKESFPLTVTSAQKNPTAFYLCASSPTRTGLPSYTRKAYEQYFGPGTRLTVT.

V usage is TRBV29-1 and J usage is TRBJ1-3; 9 nucleotides align to TRBD1. Losses at the gene ends were 1 base for V and 0 bases for J; bases not matched to a gene: 4. The CDR3 length is 16 residues. Germline lookup yields CDR1 SQVTM and CDR2 ANQGSEA. CDR3 residues: CSVEVGQGYSGNTIYF. The CDR3 DNA sequence: TGCAGCGTTGAAGTTGGACAGGGGTACTCTGGAAACACCATATATTTT. Full variable domain (outside the CDR3, taken from reference TRBV29-1 and TRBJ1-3): SAVISQKPSRDICQRGTSLTIQCQVDSQVTMMFWYRQQPGQSLTLIATANQGSEATYESGFVIDKFPISRPNLTFSTLTVSNMSPEDSSIYLCSVEVGQGYSGNTIYFGEGSWLTVV.